A single T cell receptor beta chain is shown here with its context. The antigen is not known. At one end the junction does not follow the germline gene, possibly because of a read error. TCRB libraries came from RNA via three nested multiplex PCR rounds. TCRdb independently ran MiXCR on the multiplex PCR reads; one entry per CDR3 protein. The table has 25,000 to 40,000 distinct CDR3 sequences, about 64% seen once. This entry is derived from a study of tumor-infiltrating lymphocytes in glioblastoma multiforme. The length of the CDR3 is 15 residues. CDR1 is DFQATT and CDR2 is SNEGSKA in the germline V gene (reference sequence). General observations from the study: Detected clone frequencies may not reflect cell counts, being RNA-based.

The specimen sequenced was brain tumor tissue. This receptor was taken from a male donor with glioblastoma. The chain carries TRBV20-1 and TRBJ1-5; D is possibly TRBD1 (6 bases). CDR3 sequence reads: CIARGTGFGNQPQHF. The CDR3 nucleotides read TGCATTGCTAGAGGTACAGGGTTTGGCAATCAGCCCCAGCATTTT.